This TCR beta chain appears in the sequencing data of a study of beta chain features in type 1 diabetes. Sorting based on CD45RO/CCR7/CD25/CD127/CD95/CD27 separated CD4+ naive, central memory, regulatory and stem cell-like memory cells. This clone has just a few counts. Its antigen is unidentified. Study-wide results and limits: Highly expressing activated T cells could be over-counted with a cDNA template. Shorter TCRB CDR3s, moderately but significantly so, marked every one of the four CD4+ subsets in Type 1 diabetes patients.

Expressed TCRB transcripts were sequenced after all isolated RNA was converted to cDNA. An average about 3.6 million reads came from naive, central memory and regulatory T cell samples. The protocol was immunoSEQ multiplex PCR, while the TCRdb copy is restricted to in-frame clones and leaves out a portion. The sample carries approximately 44,000 clones, approximately 70% recorded once. CDR1 is KGHSH, CDR2 LQKENI, per germline. CDR3 size: 15 residues. V lost 1 base and J 3 bases, leaving 9 bases between the germline ends. The material sequenced was Tregs from blood. The TCR sequence derives from a woman under 30 with type 1 diabetes. The chain is built from TRBV18 and TRBJ2-2; no reliable D call. CDR3 in amino acids: CASSPRTQDTGELFF. CDR3 DNA sequence: TGTGCCAGCTCACCACGCACCCAGGACACCGGGGAGCTGTTTTTT.